This T cell receptor beta chain was documented in a study of shared T cell receptors in the human thymus. Only in-frame clones appear in the TCRdb table, and some are missing; sequencing was by immunoSEQ multiplex PCR. The repertoire holds about 380,000 clones, 95% seen once, with approximately 0.02% in the top ten. Germline V gene data show CDR1 as SNHLY and CDR2 as FYNNEI. There are 14 residues in the CDR3. Trimming took 4 bases from V and 4 from J, leaving 12 bases between them. The clonotype comes from a human donor. The V gene is TRBV2, the J gene TRBJ2-3, with D unresolved. The material sequenced was thymocytes. Here the CDR3 DNA reads TGTGCCAGCAGTGGAGCCCCTACGTCAGATACGCAGTATTTT. It specifies CASSGAPTSDTQYF.